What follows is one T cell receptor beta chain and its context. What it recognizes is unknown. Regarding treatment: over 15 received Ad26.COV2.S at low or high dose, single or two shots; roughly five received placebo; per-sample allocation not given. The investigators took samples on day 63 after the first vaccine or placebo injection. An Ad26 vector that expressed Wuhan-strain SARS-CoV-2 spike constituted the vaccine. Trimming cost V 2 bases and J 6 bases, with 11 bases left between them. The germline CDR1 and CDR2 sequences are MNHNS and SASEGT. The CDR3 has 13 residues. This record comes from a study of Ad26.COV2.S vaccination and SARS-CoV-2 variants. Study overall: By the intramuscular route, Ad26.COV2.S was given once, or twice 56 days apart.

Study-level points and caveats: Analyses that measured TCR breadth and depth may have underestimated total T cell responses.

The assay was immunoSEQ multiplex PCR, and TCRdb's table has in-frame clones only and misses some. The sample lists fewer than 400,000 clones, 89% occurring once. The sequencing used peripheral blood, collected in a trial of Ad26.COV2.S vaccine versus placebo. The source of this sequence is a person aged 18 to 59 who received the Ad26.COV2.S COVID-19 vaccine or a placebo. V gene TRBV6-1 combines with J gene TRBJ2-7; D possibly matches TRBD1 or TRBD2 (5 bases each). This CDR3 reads CASSEIGTSEQYF. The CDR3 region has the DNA TGTGCCAGCAGTGAAATCGGGACGTCCGAGCAGTACTTC.